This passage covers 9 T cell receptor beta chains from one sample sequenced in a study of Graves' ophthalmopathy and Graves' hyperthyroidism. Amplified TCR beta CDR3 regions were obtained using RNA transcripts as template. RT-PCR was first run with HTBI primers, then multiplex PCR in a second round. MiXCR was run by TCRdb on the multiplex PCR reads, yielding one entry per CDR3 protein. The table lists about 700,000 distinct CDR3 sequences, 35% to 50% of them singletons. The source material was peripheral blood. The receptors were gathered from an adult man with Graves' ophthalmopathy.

CDR3 sequence reads: CASSELGTTEAFF. The DNA for the CDR3 is TGTGCCAGCAGTGAACTAGGGACCACTGAAGCTTTCTTT. This chain joins TRBV6-1 and TRBJ1-1; D possibly corresponds to TRBD1 (5 bases). The V end lost 2 bases, the J end lost 4 bases, and 8 bases lay between the germline ends. The CDR3 is 13 residues long. The germline gives CDR1 MNHNS, CDR2 SASEGT.

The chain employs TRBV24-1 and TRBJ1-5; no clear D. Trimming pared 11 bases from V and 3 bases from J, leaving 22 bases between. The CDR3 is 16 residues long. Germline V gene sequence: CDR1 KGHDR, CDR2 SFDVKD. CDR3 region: CASRLGRRRDNQPQHF. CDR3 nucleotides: TGTGCCAGCAGGCTTGGGAGGCGAAGGGACAATCAGCCCCAGCATTTT.

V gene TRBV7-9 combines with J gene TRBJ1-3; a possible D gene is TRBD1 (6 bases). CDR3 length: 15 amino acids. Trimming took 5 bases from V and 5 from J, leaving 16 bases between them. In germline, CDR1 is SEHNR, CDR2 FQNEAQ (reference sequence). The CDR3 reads CASSRAGGTRNTIYF. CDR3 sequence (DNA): TGTGCCAGCAGCCGGGCCGGGGGGACAAGAAACACCATATATTTT.

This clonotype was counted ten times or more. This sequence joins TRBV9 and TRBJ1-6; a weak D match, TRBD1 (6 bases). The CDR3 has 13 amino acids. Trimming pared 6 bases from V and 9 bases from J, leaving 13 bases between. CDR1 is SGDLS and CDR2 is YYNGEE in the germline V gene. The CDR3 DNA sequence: TGTGCCAGCAACGAAGGGGGTGCTTCACCCCTCCACTTT. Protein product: CASNEGGASPLHF.

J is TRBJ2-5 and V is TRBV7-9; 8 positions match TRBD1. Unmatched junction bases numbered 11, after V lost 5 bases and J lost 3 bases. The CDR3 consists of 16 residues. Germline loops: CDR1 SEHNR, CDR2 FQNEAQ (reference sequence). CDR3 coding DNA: TGTGCCAGCAGCCAAGAAATTACAGGGGGAGAAGAGACCCAGTACTTC. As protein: CASSQEITGGEETQYF.

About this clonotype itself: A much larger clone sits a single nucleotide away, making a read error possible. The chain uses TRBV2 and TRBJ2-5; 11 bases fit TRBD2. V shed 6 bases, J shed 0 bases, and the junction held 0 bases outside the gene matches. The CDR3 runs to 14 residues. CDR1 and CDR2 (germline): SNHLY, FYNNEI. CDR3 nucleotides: TGTGCCAGCAGGGGACTAGCGGACCAAGAGACCCAGTACTTC. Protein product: CASRGLADQETQYF.

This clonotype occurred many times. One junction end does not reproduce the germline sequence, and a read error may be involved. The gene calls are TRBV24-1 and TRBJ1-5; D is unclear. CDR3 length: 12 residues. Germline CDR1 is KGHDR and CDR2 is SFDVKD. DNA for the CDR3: TGTGCCAGCAGTTCCCCGGGGCAGCCCCAGCATTTT. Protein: CASSSPGQPQHF.

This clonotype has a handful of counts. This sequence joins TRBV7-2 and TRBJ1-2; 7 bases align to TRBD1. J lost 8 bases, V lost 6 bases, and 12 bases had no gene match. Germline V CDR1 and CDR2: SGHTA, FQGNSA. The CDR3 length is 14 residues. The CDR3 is CASSLLGQALGYTF. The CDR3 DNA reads TGTGCCAGCAGTTTGTTAGGACAGGCACTCGGCTACACCTTC.

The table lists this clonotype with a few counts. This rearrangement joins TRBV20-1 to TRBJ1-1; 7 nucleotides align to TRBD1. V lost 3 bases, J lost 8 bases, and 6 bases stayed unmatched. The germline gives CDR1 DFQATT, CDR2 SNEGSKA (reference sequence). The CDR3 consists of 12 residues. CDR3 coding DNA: TGCAGTGCTAGTCGACAGGGAGGCGAAGCTTTCTTT. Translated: CSASRQGGEAFF.